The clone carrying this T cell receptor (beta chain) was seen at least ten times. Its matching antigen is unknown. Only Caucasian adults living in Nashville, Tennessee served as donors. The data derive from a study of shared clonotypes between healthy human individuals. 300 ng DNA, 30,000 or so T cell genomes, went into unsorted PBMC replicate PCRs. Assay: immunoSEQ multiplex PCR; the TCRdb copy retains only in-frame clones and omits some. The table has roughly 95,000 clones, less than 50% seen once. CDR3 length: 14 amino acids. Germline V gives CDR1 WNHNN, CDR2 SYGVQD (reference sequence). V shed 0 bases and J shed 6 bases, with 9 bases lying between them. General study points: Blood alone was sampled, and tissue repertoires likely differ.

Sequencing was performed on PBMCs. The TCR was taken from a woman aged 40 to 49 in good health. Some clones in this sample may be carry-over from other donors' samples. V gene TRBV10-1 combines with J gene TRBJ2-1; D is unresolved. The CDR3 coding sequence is TGCGCCAGCAGTGAGTCTTACGGGTCCAATGAGCAGTTCTTC. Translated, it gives CASSESYGSNEQFF.